This TCR beta chain is from a study of cytotoxic CD8 clonotypes in ibrutinib-treated CLL. Profiled with immunoSEQ multiplex PCR; TCRdb holds only in-frame clones, not every one. The sample has about 270,000 clones, roughly 76% seen once; the top ten hold roughly 5.7%. Germline lookup yields CDR1 MGHRA and CDR2 YSYEKL. The V end was cut by 1 base, the J end by 1 base, with 10 bases between. The CDR3 runs 15 residues. This material consisted of PBMCs, taken at disease progression, from a patient treated with ibrutinib. The V gene is TRBV4-1, the J gene TRBJ2-5, with D uncertain. The clonotype comes from a human donor with chronic lymphocytic leukemia. The CDR3 DNA reads TGCGCCAGCAGCCAAGTACGGATATTCCAAGAGACCCAGTACTTC. It encodes CASSQVRIFQETQYF.